This T cell receptor (beta chain) was captured in a study of T cell responses to AZD1222 COVID-19 vaccine. Overall study results and limits: Spike-specific TCR breadth and depth rose after two AZD1222 doses. The CD4 TCRs associated with vaccination extended across spike and predominated at 160-218 and 743-854. White British ancestry dominated among donors, who included more females, and clonal diversity was possibly underestimated. Baseline antibody screening turned up just a handful of seropositive AZD1222 recipients.

TCRdb's table, derived via immunoSEQ multiplex PCR, lists solely in-frame clones and lacks some. Of about 120,000 clones detected, around 93% appear once; the ten largest clones hold approximately 5%. Comment on this clone: Its antigen is not identified.

The sample in question was peripheral blood, obtained 28 days after the second AZD1222 dose. The receptor's source is an adult who received the AZD1222 COVID-19 vaccine.

The CDR3 spells CASSYYEVGGANVLTF. CDR3 DNA: TGTGCCAGCAGTTACTACGAGGTTGGTGGGGCCAACGTCCTGACTTTC. The chain links TRBV6-5 to TRBJ2-6; D call uncertain. Germline assignment: CDR1 MNHEY and CDR2 SVGAGI. The CDR3 is 16 residues long. The V end was cut by 1 base, the J end by 3 bases, with 10 bases between.